These 9 T cell receptor beta chains originate from one sample sequenced in a study of blood T cell repertoires in COVID-19. TCRdb's copy holds only in-frame clones and misses some; the assay was immunoSEQ multiplex PCR. The profile shows around 200,000 clones, around 83% of them singletons. The source material was peripheral blood. The source of these receptors is a middle-aged man with active or convalescent COVID-19.

The genes are TRBV20-1 and TRBJ2-1, with D perhaps matching TRBD1 (6 bases). The length of the CDR3 is 11 residues. In germline, CDR1 is DFQATT, CDR2 SNEGSKA (reference sequence). Trimming shortened V by 6 bases and J by 10 bases, and 13 bases separated the two germline ends. The chain's CDR3 is CSADIGQEQFF. CDR3 bases: TGCAGTGCCGACATAGGACAGGAGCAGTTCTTC.

This clone was observed many times. This rearrangement joins TRBV28 to TRBJ1-5; D is undetermined. The CDR3 loop spans 17 amino acids. V lost 4 bases and J lost 3, with 19 bases in between. Germline loops: CDR1 MDHEN, CDR2 SYDVKM. CDR3 in amino acids: CASSSLPALGDNQPQHF. The CDR3 nucleotides are TGTGCCAGCAGTTCCCTCCCGGCTCTCGGGGACAATCAGCCCCAGCATTTT.

The chain links TRBV19 to TRBJ1-1; tentative D call: TRBD1 (6 bases). V was cut by 3 bases and J by 1 base, with 12 bases left in between. The CDR3 extends over 15 amino acids. Germline V gene lookup returns CDR1 LNHDA and CDR2 SQIVND (reference sequence). The CDR3 DNA reads as TGTGCCAGTAGTATCAATGGACAGTCGAACACTGAAGCTTTCTTT. It is translated as CASSINGQSNTEAFF.

This chain joins TRBV7-9 and TRBJ1-5; 7 nucleotides align to TRBD1. Germline assignment: CDR1 SEHNR and CDR2 FQNEAQ (reference sequence). The J segment lost 6 bases and the V segment lost 5 bases, leaving 7 bases of the junction unmatched. The CDR3 spans 14 residues. The CDR3 region has the DNA TGTGCCAGCAGCCGACAGGGAGCGATTCAGCCCCAGCATTTT. Translating gives CASSRQGAIQPQHF.

V is TRBV12-5 and J is TRBJ2-3; 15 bases match TRBD2. The CDR3 covers 16 residues. Trimming took 4 bases from V and 7 from J; bases not matched to a gene: 6. The germline CDR1 and CDR2 sequences are LGHNT and FRNRAP. The CDR3 protein is CASGSTGLAGGNTQYF. CDR3 sequence (DNA): TGTGCTAGTGGTTCAACAGGACTAGCGGGGGGGAATACGCAGTATTTT.

The CDR3 region is CASSSTPDTDTQYF. DNA for the CDR3: TGTGCCAGCAGCTCGACACCGGACACAGATACGCAGTATTTT. V usage is TRBV11-3 and J usage is TRBJ2-3; D is unresolved. The germline V gene encodes CDR1 SGHNT and CDR2 YENEEA. The V end was cut by 4 bases, the J end by 2 bases, with 10 bases between. The CDR3 is 14 residues long. Supplemented by reference TRBV11-3 and TRBJ2-3, the full variable domain reads EAGVVQSPRYKIIEKKQPVAFWCNPISGHNTLYWYLQNLGQGPELLIRYENEEAVDDSQLPKDRFSAERLKGVDSTLKIQPAELGDSAVYLCASSSTPDTDTQYFGPGTRLTVL.

The gene calls are TRBV24-1 and TRBJ1-2, with no clear D. V was trimmed by 1 base and J by 4 bases, leaving 9 bases between them. Germline V gene lookup returns CDR1 KGHDR and CDR2 SFDVKD. The CDR3 sequence is 14 residues long. The CDR3 region is CATSDFGRGYGYTF. The CDR3 coding sequence is TGTGCCACCAGTGATTTCGGCCGGGGCTATGGCTACACCTTC.

The chain uses TRBV27 and TRBJ2-7, with a tentative D call TRBD1 (6 bases). CDR3 length: 13 residues. Trimming left V 6 bases short and J 5 bases short, with 14 bases between. Germline V gene lookup returns CDR1 MNHEY and CDR2 SMNVEV (reference sequence). The DNA for the CDR3 is TGTGCCAGCAGCTCTATCAACAGGGACGAGCAGTACTTC. Its translation: CASSSINRDEQYF.

This clone was picked up a small number of times. An end of the junction differs from the germline gene, which may be a read error. This chain connects TRBV30 to TRBJ2-5; possibly TRBD1 for D (5 bases). The CDR3 contains 15 residues. CDR1 and CDR2 from the germline V gene are GTSNPN and SVGIG (reference sequence). The CDR3 DNA is TGTGCCTGGAGGGACACTACAGTGGACCAGGAGACCCAGTACTTC. Translation gives CAWRDTTVDQETQYF.